This T cell receptor beta chain was recorded in a study of blood T cells in healthy people across ages. PCR was performed a second time for about 7 to 11 cycles using a sample-barcoded 5' primer and a J-beta primer mix. TCRdb re-called the 5' RACE reads through MiXCR, storing one row per CDR3 protein. Of 800,000 to 1,000,000 distinct CDR3 sequences in the sample, 40% to 60% were seen once. With V trimmed by 5 bases and J by 10 bases, 3 bases remained unmatched. Germline CDR1 PRHDT, CDR2 FYEKMQ (reference sequence). The CDR3 consists of 13 residues. The chain has TRBV13 and TRBJ2-3, with 13 bases aligning to TRBD2. This TCR was sampled from a man younger than 40 in good health. The specimen was blood. The CDR3 DNA follows: TGTGCCAGCAGCCGGACTAGCGGGGGATCGCAGTATTTT. Its translation: CASSRTSGGSQYF.